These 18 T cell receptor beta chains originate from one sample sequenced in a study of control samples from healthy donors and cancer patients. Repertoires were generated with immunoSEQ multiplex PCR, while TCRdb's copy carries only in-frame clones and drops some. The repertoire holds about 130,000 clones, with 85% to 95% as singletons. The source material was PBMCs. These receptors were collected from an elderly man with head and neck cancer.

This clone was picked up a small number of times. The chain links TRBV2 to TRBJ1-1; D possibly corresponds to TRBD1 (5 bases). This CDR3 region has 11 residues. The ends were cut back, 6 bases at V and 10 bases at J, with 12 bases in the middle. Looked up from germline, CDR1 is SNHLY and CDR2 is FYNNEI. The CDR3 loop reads CASRDGGTAFF. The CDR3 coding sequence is TGTGCCAGCAGGGATGGGGGGACAGCTTTCTTT.

The CDR3 here is CASSPLQGVAEAFF. CDR3 nucleotides: TGTGCCAGCTCACCGCTACAGGGGGTGGCTGAAGCTTTCTTT. The chain is built from TRBV18 and TRBJ1-1, with TRBD1 matching over 8 bases. Losses at the gene ends were 3 bases for V and 6 bases for J; bases not matched to a gene: 6. This CDR3 is 14 amino acids long. Germline CDR1 is KGHSH and CDR2 is LQKENI.

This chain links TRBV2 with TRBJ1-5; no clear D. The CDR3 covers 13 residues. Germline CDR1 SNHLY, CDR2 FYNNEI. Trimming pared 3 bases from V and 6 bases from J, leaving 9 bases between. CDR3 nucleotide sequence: TGTGCCAGCAGTGAGTTCCAGATTCAGCCCCAGCATTTT. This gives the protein CASSEFQIQPQHF.

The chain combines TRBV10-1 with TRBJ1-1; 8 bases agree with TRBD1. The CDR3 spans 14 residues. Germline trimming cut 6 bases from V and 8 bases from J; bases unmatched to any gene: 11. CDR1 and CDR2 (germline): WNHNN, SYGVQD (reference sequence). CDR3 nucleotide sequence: TGCGCCAGCAGACGGAATACAGGGGGAGGCGAAGCTTTCTTT. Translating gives CASRRNTGGGEAFF.

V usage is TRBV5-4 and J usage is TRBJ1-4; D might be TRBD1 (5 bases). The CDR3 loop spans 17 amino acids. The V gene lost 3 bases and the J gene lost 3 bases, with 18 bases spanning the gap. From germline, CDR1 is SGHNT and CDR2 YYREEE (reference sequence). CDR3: CASSSGTLRGPNEKLFF. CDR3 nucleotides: TGTGCCAGCAGCTCCGGGACTTTACGCGGACCTAATGAAAAACTGTTTTTT.

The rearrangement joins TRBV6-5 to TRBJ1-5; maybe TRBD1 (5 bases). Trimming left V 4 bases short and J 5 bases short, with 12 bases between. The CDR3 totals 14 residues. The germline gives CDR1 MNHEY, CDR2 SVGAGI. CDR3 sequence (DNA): TGTGCCAGCAGTTTAGACCAGGGCCATCAGCCCCAGCATTTT. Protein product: CASSLDQGHQPQHF.

This CDR3 is CATSRDRWSSGFRNEQFF. CDR3 nucleotides: TGTGCCACCAGCAGAGATCGTTGGTCTAGCGGGTTCCGGAATGAGCAGTTCTTC. The chain joins TRBV15 to TRBJ2-1; 8 bases fit TRBD2. The CDR3 has 18 amino acids. J was trimmed by 7 bases and V by 0 bases; bases with no gene match: 14. Germline V lookup: CDR1 LNHNV, CDR2 YYDKDF (reference sequence).

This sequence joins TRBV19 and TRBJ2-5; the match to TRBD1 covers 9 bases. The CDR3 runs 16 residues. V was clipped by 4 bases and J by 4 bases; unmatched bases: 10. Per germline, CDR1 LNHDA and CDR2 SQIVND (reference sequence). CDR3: CASSTVTTGGGETQYF. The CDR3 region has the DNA TGTGCCAGTAGTACGGTAACGACAGGGGGAGGAGAGACCCAGTACTTC.

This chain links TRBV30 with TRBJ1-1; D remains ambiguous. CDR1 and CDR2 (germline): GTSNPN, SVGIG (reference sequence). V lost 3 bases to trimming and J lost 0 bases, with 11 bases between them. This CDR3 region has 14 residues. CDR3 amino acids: CAWRSLLMNTEAFF. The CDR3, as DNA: TGTGCCTGGAGATCCCTGCTCATGAACACTGAAGCTTTCTTT.

The CDR3 spells CASSSGTGGYGYTF. CDR3 DNA sequence: TGTGCCAGCAGCTCCGGGACAGGGGGCTATGGCTACACCTTC. This chain connects TRBV9 to TRBJ1-2; TRBD1 matches 11 bases. The V gene's germline CDR1 is SGDLS and CDR2 YYNGEE. Unmatched junction bases numbered 3, after V lost 4 bases and J lost 4 bases. This CDR3 contains 14 residues. The whole variable domain, remainder taken from reference TRBV9 and TRBJ1-2, is DSGVTQTPKHLITATGQRVTLRCSPRSGDLSVYWYQQSLDQGLQFLIQYYNGEERAKGNILERFSAQQFPDLHSELNLSSLELGDSALYFCASSSGTGGYGYTFGSGTRLTVV.

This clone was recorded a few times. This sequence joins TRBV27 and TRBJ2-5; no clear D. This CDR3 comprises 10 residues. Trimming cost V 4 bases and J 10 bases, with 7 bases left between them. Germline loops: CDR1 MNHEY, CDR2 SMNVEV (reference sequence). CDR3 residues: CASSSPGQYF. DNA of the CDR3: TGTGCCAGCAGTTCCCCGGGCCAGTACTTC.

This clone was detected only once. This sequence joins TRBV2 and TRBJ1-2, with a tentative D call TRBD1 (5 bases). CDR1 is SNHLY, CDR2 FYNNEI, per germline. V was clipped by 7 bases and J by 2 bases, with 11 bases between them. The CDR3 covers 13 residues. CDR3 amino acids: CASKGLRNYGYTF. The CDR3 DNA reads TGTGCCAGCAAGGGACTCAGAAACTATGGCTACACCTTC.

CDR3 sequence: CASSLYLVEQFF. CDR3 nucleotide sequence: TGTGCCAGCAGCTTATACCTTGTAGAGCAGTTCTTC. V usage is TRBV7-2 and J usage is TRBJ2-1, with D unresolved. Trimming left V 2 bases short and J 10 bases short, with 9 bases between. Germline CDR1 SGHTA, CDR2 FQGNSA. This CDR3 has 12 residues.

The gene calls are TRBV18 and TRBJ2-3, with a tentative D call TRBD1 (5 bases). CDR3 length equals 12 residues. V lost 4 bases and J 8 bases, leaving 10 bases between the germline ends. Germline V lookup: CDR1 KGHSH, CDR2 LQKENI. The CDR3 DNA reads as TGTGCCAGCTCACTTCCTGGGGCTACGCAGTATTTT. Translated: CASSLPGATQYF.

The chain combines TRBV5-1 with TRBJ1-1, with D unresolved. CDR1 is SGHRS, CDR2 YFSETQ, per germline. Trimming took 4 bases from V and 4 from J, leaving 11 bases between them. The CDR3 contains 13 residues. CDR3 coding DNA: TGCGCCAGCAGCATAGGGAAGGGCACTGAAGCTTTCTTT. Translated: CASSIGKGTEAFF.

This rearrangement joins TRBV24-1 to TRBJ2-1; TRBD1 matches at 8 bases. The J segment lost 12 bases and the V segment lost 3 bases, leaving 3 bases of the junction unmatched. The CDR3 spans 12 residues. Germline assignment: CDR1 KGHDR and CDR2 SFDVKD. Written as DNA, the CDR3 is TGTGCCACCAGTGATCGGACAGGGAGGCAGTTCTTC. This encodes CATSDRTGRQFF.

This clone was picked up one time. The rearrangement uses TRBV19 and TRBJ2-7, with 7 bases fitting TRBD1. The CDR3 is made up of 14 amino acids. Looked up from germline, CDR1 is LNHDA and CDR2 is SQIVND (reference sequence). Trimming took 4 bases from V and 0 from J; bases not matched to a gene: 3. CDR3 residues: CASSTTGASYEQYF. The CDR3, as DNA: TGTGCCAGTAGTACCACAGGGGCCTCCTACGAGCAGTACTTC.

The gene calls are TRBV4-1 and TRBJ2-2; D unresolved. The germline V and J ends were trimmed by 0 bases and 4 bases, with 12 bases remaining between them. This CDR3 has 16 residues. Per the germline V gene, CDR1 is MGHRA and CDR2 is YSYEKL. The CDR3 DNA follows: TGCGCCAGCAGCCAAGAACATCCGGATCCCACCGGGGAGCTGTTTTTT. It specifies CASSQEHPDPTGELFF.